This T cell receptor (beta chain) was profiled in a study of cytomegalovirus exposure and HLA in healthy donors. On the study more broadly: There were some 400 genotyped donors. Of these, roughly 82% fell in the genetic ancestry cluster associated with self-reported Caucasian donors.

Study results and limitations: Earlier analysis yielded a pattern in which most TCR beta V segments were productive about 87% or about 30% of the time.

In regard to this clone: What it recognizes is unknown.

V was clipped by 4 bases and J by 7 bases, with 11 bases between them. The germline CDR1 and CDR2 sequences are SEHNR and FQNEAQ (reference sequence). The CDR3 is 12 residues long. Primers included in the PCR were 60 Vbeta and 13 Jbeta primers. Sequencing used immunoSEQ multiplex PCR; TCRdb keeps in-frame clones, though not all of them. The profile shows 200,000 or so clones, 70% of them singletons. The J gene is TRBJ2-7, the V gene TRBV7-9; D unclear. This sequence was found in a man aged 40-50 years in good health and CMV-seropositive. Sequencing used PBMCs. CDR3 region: CASSSQLREQYF. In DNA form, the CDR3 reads TGTGCCAGCAGCTCACAGTTAAGGGAGCAGTACTTC.